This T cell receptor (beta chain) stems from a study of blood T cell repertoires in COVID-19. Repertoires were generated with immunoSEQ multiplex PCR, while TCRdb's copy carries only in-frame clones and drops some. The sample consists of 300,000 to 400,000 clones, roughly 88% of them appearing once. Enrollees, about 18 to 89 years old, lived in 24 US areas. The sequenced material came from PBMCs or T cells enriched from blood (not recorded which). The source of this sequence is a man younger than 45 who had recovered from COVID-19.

CDR3 in DNA: TGTGCCAGCAGCTTGGTTTCAGCCCACGGGGCTTTCTTT. Amino acid sequence: CASSLVSAHGAFF. The chain couples TRBV5-4 to TRBJ1-1; D gene unclear. This CDR3 comprises 13 residues. The germline V and J ends were trimmed by 0 bases and 11 bases, with 14 bases remaining between them. CDR1 is SGHNT and CDR2 is YYREEE in the germline V gene (reference sequence). Based on the CDR3 plus reference TRBV5-4 and TRBJ1-1, the full variable domain is ETGVTQSPTHLIKTRGQQVTLRCSSQSGHNTVSWYQQALGQGPQFIFQYYREEENGRGNFPPRFSGLQFPNYSSELNVNALELDDSALYLCASSLVSAHGAFFGQGTRLTVV.